The 17 T cell receptor beta chains below were found in one sample sequenced in a study of T cells in Graves' hyperthyroidism and ophthalmopathy. Regions amplified from RNA transcripts were the TCR beta CDR3 regions. The HTBI set primed first-round TCR CDR3 RT-PCR. Via MiXCR, TCRdb re-called the multiplex PCR reads, giving one row per CDR3 protein. Among about 740,000 distinct CDR3 sequences, 13% to 15% were seen once, and the ten largest hold about 10%. Sequencing used blood. These TCRs come from a woman between 18 and 29 years old with Graves' hyperthyroidism.

This clonotype was found many times. This rearrangement joins TRBV20-1 to TRBJ1-5; possible D gene TRBD1, 6 bases. Trimming stripped 3 bases from V and 0 bases from J, with 12 bases between. Looked up from germline, CDR1 is DFQATT and CDR2 is SNEGSKA (reference sequence). The CDR3 has 15 residues. CDR3 protein: CSARDSAYSNQPQHF. CDR3 nucleotide sequence: TGCAGTGCTAGGGACAGCGCTTATAGCAATCAGCCCCAGCATTTT.

The chain employs TRBV2 and TRBJ1-5, with 7 bases lining up with TRBD1. The V segment lost 6 bases and the J segment 4 bases; nucleotides outside the gene matches: 12. Germline values: CDR1 SNHLY, CDR2 FYNNEI. The CDR3 runs 16 residues. The CDR3 protein is CASRRDSKKENQPQHF. In nucleotides, the CDR3 is TGTGCCAGCAGGAGGGACAGCAAAAAAGAAAATCAGCCCCAGCATTTT.

The sample holds a few counts of this clonotype. The chain links TRBV7-2 to TRBJ1-4; D unresolved. The ends were cut back, 0 bases at V and 2 bases at J, with 10 bases in the middle. The CDR3 is 16 amino acids. Germline V lookup: CDR1 SGHTA, CDR2 FQGNSA. CDR3 sequence reads: CASSLAAQTTNEKLFF. The DNA for the CDR3 is TGTGCCAGCAGCTTAGCGGCACAGACTACTAATGAAAAACTGTTTTTT.

There are many counts of this clonotype. This chain links TRBV28 with TRBJ2-3; maybe TRBD2 (5 bases). The CDR3 covers 14 residues. V shed 5 bases and J shed 9 bases, with 18 bases lying between them. Per germline, CDR1 MDHEN and CDR2 SYDVKM. CDR3 nucleotide sequence: TGTGCCAGCAGTCCCCCCCCGGGCCCGGGGACGCAGTATTTT. It codes for CASSPPPGPGTQYF.

This clonotype has a count of ten or more. One end of the junction does not line up with germline, which may come from a read error. The V and J genes are TRBV12-3 or TRBV12-4 and TRBJ2-5; D might be TRBD2 (5 bases). The CDR3 length is 13 residues. DNA for the CDR3: TGTGCCAGCAGTATAGCCCCGGGAACGACCCAGTACTTC. It is translated as CASSIAPGTTQYF.

The CDR3: CSVGGRESGGYYGYTF. In DNA, the CDR3 is TGCAGCGTTGGCGGTAGGGAGTCAGGGGGCTACTATGGCTACACCTTC. V gene TRBV29-1 combines with J gene TRBJ1-2; 8 bases are a match to TRBD1. The CDR3 covers 16 residues. Looked up from germline, CDR1 is SQVTM and CDR2 is ANQGSEA. Trimming removed 4 bases from V and 3 bases from J; junction bases left unmatched: 13.

This clonotype was counted many times. The rearrangement uses TRBV3-1 and TRBJ2-7, with D unresolved. Between the trimmed V and J ends, which lost 1 base and 3 bases, there was a span of 7 bases. This CDR3 has 13 residues. CDR1 LGHDT and CDR2 YNNKEL come from the germline V gene (reference sequence). CDR3 nucleotides: TGTGCCAGCAGCCAAGGACTCCTCTACGAGCAGTACTTC. Its translation: CASSQGLLYEQYF.

The chain joins TRBV5-1 to TRBJ2-5, with D possibly being TRBD2 (5 bases). The CDR3 covers 16 residues. Germline CDR1 reads SGHRS; CDR2 reads YFSETQ. The V gene lost 3 bases and the J gene lost 2 bases, with 17 bases spanning the gap. Here the CDR3 DNA reads TGCGCCAGCAGCTCCGGGATACTCGGGCCTCAAGAGACCCAGTACTTC. As protein: CASSSGILGPQETQYF.

V and J are TRBV7-2 and TRBJ2-3, with D possibly TRBD1 on 5 matching bases. V was trimmed by 5 bases and J by 8 bases, leaving 14 bases between them. The length of the CDR3 is 13 residues. Germline assignment: CDR1 SGHTA and CDR2 FQGNSA. The CDR3 coding sequence is TGTGCCAGCAGCCCCAATCCTCAGGGTACGCAGTATTTT. Its translation: CASSPNPQGTQYF.

CDR3 amino acids: CASSIRERSTDTQYF. In DNA, the CDR3 is TGTGCCAGTAGTATCCGGGAGCGGAGCACAGATACGCAGTATTTT. The chain joins TRBV19 to TRBJ2-3; possibly TRBD2 for D (6 bases). CDR3 size: 15 residues. Trimming cost V 3 bases and J 0 bases, with 10 bases left between them. From germline, CDR1 is LNHDA and CDR2 SQIVND (reference sequence).

There are many counts of this clonotype. This chain uses TRBV3-1 with TRBJ2-1; tentative D call: TRBD2 (6 bases). The CDR3 totals 15 residues. Per germline, CDR1 LGHDT and CDR2 YNNKEL (reference sequence). Between the trimmed V and J ends, which lost 4 bases and 4 bases, there was a span of 14 bases. The CDR3 sequence: CASSPWVAVYNEQFF. CDR3 in DNA: TGTGCCAGCAGCCCATGGGTAGCGGTGTACAATGAGCAGTTCTTC.

This clonotype was counted at least ten times. The chain has TRBV27 and TRBJ2-1; 11 bases line up with TRBD2. Unmatched junction bases numbered 7, after V lost 5 bases and J lost 4 bases. The CDR3 extends over 16 amino acids. Germline CDR1 and CDR2: MNHEY and SMNVEV (reference sequence). DNA of the CDR3: TGTGCCAGCAGTACGGCGACTAGCGGGGTTTACAATGAGCAGTTCTTC. Encoded protein: CASSTATSGVYNEQFF.

This clonotype was detected a few times. The rearrangement uses TRBV7-3 and TRBJ1-1; 9 nucleotides line up with TRBD1. CDR3 length: 14 residues. Germline V CDR1 and CDR2: SGHTA, FQGTGA. V lost 5 bases, J lost 1 base, and 2 bases stayed unmatched. CDR3 DNA: TGTGCCAGCAGCCGGACAGGGGAGAACACTGAAGCTTTCTTT. Translation gives CASSRTGENTEAFF.

Ten or more counts support this clonotype. The V gene is TRBV11-2, the J gene TRBJ2-5, with unresolved D. Germline V lookup: CDR1 SGHAT, CDR2 FQNNGV. This CDR3 is built from 11 residues. V was trimmed by 2 bases and J by 9 bases, leaving 7 bases between them. DNA for the CDR3: TGTGCCAGCAGCTTAAGGTCCGCCCAGTACTTC. Translated: CASSLRSAQYF.

The V call is TRBV7-9, the J call TRBJ2-1; maybe TRBD2 (6 bases). V was pared by 10 bases and J by 9 bases, with 10 bases between. The CDR3 runs to 10 residues. Germline-derived CDR1 and CDR2 are SEHNR and FQNEAQ (reference sequence). In DNA, the CDR3 is TGTGCCACGGGGCGGGGTGAGCAGTTCTTC. Its protein is CATGRGEQFF.

This clonotype has a handful of counts. This CDR3 reads CASSPPGGGNYGYTF. CDR3 in DNA: TGTGCCAGCAGCCCCCCCGGGGGCGGTAACTATGGCTACACCTTC. V and J are TRBV3-1 and TRBJ1-2, with D possibly matching TRBD1 (6 bases). Germline loops: CDR1 LGHDT, CDR2 YNNKEL (reference sequence). This CDR3 comprises 15 residues. Deletions cut 4 bases from V and 1 base from J, with 13 bases between.

This clonotype was detected a few times. The V gene is TRBV20-1, the J gene TRBJ2-1; no definite D call. V was clipped by 3 bases and J by 2 bases, with 11 bases between them. CDR3 length equals 14 residues. Germline-derived CDR1 and CDR2 are DFQATT and SNEGSKA (reference sequence). CDR3 nucleotide sequence: TGCAGTGCTAGCCTCGCTCGGGCCTACAATGAGCAGTTCTTC. Translating gives CSASLARAYNEQFF.